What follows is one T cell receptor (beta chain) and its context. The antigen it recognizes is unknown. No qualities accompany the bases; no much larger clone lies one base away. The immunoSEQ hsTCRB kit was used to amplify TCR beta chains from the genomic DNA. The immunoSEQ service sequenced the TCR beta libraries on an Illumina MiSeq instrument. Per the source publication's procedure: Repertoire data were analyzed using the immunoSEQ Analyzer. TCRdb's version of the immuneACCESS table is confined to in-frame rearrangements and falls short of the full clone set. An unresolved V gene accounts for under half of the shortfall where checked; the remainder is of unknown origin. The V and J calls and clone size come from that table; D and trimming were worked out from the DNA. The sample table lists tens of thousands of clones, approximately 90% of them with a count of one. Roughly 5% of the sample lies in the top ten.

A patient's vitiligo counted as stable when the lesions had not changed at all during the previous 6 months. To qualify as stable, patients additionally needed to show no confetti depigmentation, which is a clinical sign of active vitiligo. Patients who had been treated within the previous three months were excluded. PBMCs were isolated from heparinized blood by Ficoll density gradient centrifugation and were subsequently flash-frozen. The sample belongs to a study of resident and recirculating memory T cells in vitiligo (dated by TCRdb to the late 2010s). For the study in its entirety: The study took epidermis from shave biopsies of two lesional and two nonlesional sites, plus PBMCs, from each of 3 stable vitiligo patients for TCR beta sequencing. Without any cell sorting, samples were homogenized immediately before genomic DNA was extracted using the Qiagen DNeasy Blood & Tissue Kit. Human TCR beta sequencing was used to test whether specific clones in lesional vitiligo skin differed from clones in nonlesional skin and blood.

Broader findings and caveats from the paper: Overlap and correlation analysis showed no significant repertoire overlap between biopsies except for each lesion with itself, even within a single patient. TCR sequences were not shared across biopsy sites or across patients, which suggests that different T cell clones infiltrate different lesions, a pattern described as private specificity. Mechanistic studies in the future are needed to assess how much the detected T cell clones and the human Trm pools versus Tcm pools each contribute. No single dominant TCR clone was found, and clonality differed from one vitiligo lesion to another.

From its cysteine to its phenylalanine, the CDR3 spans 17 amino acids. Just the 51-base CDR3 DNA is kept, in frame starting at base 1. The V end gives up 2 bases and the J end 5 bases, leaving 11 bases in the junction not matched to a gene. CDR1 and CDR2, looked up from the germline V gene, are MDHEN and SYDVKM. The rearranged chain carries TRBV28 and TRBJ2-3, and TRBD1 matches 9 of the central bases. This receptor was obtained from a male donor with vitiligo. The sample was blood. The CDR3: CASSLRGTGKGGDTQYF. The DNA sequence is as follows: TGTGCCAGCAGTTTACGCGGGACAGGGAAGGGAGGAGATACGCAGTATTTT.